This paragraph covers one T cell receptor (beta chain) sequence. Its antigen is unidentified. Donors, healthy HIV-negative adults, lacked recent acute infections or vaccinations. Donors, without exception, were Caucasian adults residing in Nashville, Tennessee. In the study's own analysis: Filtering differed because ImmunoSEQ produced junction-only sequences that carried no quality scores. The protocol was immunoSEQ multiplex PCR, while the TCRdb copy is restricted to in-frame clones and leaves out a portion. Clone size and V and J calls were adopted from that table, with D and trimming inferred from the DNA. Of around 990,000 clones in the sample, roughly 80% are singletons; the top ten hold 0.89%. This sample was taken from a study of shared clonotypes between healthy human individuals. Study observations and caveats: Donor clonotype sharing was expected to depend on sequencing depth.

This CDR3 has 14 residues. CDR1 is SNHLY and CDR2 is FYNNEI in the germline V gene. V was shortened by 8 bases and J by 1 base, with 13 bases between the two germline ends. The gene calls are TRBV2 and TRBJ2-3; possibly TRBD2 for D (6 bases). This sequence was found in a young man in good health. Some clones in this sample may be carry-over from other donors' samples. Sequenced: memory CD4+ T cells from PBMCs. Subset reported: CD45RA-negative fraction. DNA of the CDR3: TGTGCCAGCTCGTTGCGGGAAGGCACAGATACGCAGTATTTT. Translating gives CASSLREGTDTQYF.